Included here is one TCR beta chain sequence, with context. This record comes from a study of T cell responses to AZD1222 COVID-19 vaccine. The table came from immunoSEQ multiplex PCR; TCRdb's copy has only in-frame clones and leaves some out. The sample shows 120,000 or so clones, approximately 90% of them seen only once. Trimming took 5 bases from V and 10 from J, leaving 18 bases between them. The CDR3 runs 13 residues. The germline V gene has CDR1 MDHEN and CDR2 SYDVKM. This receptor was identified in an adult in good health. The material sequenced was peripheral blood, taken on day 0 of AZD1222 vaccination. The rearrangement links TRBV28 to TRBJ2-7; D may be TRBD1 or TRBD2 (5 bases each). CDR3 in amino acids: CASSLGTAKGQYF. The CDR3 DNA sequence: TGTGCCAGCAGTCTCGGGACCGCGAAAGGCCAGTACTTC. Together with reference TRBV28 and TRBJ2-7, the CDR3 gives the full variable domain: DVKVTQSSRYLVKRTGEKVFLECVQDMDHENMFWYRQDPGLGLRLIYFSYDVKMKEKGDIPEGYSVSREKKERFSLILESASTNQTSMYLCASSLGTAKGQYFGPGTRLTVT.